These 8 T cell receptor beta chains were all obtained from the same sample, sequenced in a study of T cells after yellow fever vaccination (dated 2019 in TCRdb). The library was produced with 5' RACE. The reads were generated on an Illumina HiSeq 2500. TCRdb reanalyzed the raw reads on its own, using fastp at Q25 for trimming and MiXCR for clone calling, and kept in-frame beta chains. Rows merge per CDR3 protein into single entries with the most common DNA and genes. A total of about 58,000 distinct CDR3 sequences appear in this sample, more than 5.5% of them only once. Approximately 41% of the sample rests with the top ten. The treatment or condition tag for this specimen amounts to: live attenuated yellow fever vaccine strain. The sample consisted of CD8+ T cells sorted from PBMCs, taken on the day of the first yellow fever vaccination. The receptors stem from a man aged 18 to 29 who received the YFV17D yellow fever vaccine.

This clonotype has ten or more counts. V is TRBV10-3 and J is TRBJ2-1; 7 nucleotides align to TRBD2. Germline CDR1 is ENHRY and CDR2 is SYGVKD. With 8 bases clipped from V and 8 bases from J, the junction kept 18 bases outside the gene matches. The CDR3 spans 16 residues. The CDR3: CAIAGSDQRGNDEQFF. CDR3 DNA: TGTGCCATCGCGGGCTCAGACCAGCGGGGAAACGATGAGCAGTTCTTC.

V usage is TRBV5-6 and J usage is TRBJ2-7; D remains unclear. The V end was cut by 6 bases, the J end by 4 bases, with 11 bases between. The germline V gene has CDR1 SGHDT and CDR2 YYEEEE. This CDR3 is built from 12 residues. CDR3 amino acids: CASTAIGYEQYF. Here the CDR3 DNA reads TGTGCCAGCACCGCTATCGGGTACGAGCAGTACTTC.

This clonotype was seen a few times. V usage is TRBV12-3 or TRBV12-4 and J usage is TRBJ2-3; tentatively, D is TRBD2 (6 bases). CDR3 length: 16 amino acids. Trimming stripped 6 bases from V and 2 bases from J, with 18 bases between. DNA of the CDR3: TGTGCCAGCAGACCCAGGCCGGGAGATTCCACAGATACGCAGTATTTT. This sequence encodes CASRPRPGDSTDTQYF.

This clonotype was seen repeatedly, ten times or more. The V call is TRBV4-1, the J call TRBJ2-2, with D unclear. V lost 1 base, J lost 1 base, and 7 bases lay in between. The CDR3 has 15 residues. CDR1 is MGHRA, CDR2 YSYEKL, per germline. CDR3 bases: TGCGCCAGCAGCCAAGGGGCAGGGAACACCGGGGAGCTGTTTTTT. This encodes CASSQGAGNTGELFF.

This clonotype has at least ten counts. The V and J genes are TRBV30 and TRBJ2-7, with TRBD1 matching over 10 bases. This CDR3 is built from 14 residues. CDR1 is GTSNPN, CDR2 SVGIG, per germline (reference sequence). V gave up 2 bases and J gave up 6 bases; unmatched junction bases: 7. CDR3 bases: TGTGCCTGGAGTACCGGGACAGGGGAGCCCGAGCAGTACTTC. Translated: CAWSTGTGEPEQYF.

This clonotype was observed at least ten times. The chain employs TRBV4-1 and TRBJ1-1; tentatively, D is TRBD1 (6 bases). Per the germline V gene, CDR1 is MGHRA and CDR2 is YSYEKL. V lost 5 bases, J lost 5 bases, and 15 bases lay in between. CDR3 size: 14 residues. The DNA of the CDR3 is TGCGCCAGCAGCGTATACAGGGTAGGGACTGAAGCTTTCTTT. This encodes CASSVYRVGTEAFF.

This clonotype was observed a handful of times. The rearrangement links TRBV19 to TRBJ2-7; TRBD1 might be the D (5 bases). CDR3 length: 15 amino acids. The ends were cut back, 5 bases at V and 7 bases at J, with 21 bases in the middle. The V gene's germline CDR1 is LNHDA and CDR2 SQIVND (reference sequence). CDR3 protein: CASSYDSSPSREQYF. The CDR3 nucleotides are TGTGCCAGTAGTTACGACAGTTCCCCTTCGAGGGAGCAGTACTTC. Looking up the rest from reference TRBV19 and TRBJ2-7 gives the full variable domain: DGGITQSPKYLFRKEGQNVTLSCEQNLNHDAMYWYRQDPGQGLRLIYYSQIVNDFQKGDIAEGYSVSREKKESFPLTVTSAQKNPTAFYLCASSYDSSPSREQYFGPGTRLTVT.

The rearrangement uses TRBV4-1 and TRBJ2-5; 14 positions match TRBD2. This CDR3 is built from 17 residues. Germline values: CDR1 MGHRA, CDR2 YSYEKL. Losses at the gene ends were 1 base for V and 5 bases for J; bases not matched to a gene: 6. The CDR3 reads CASSQAGTSGGGETQYF. DNA for the CDR3: TGCGCCAGCAGCCAAGCCGGGACTAGCGGGGGCGGGGAGACCCAGTACTTC.